Listed below are T cell receptor beta chains from one sample, sequenced in a study of PD-1 blockade in mismatch repair-deficient tumors. The repertoire was sequenced with immunoSEQ multiplex PCR; TCRdb's copy has only in-frame clones and lacks some. The repertoire holds over 100,000 clones, with roughly 80% as singletons. Sequencing used peripheral blood, obtained approximately 64 weeks after starting pembrolizumab. These receptors were collected from an adult with mismatch repair-deficient cancer. CDR3s include the opening cysteine and the closing phenylalanine or tryptophan. The D gene is left open where the match is weak. Rows give clone size only sometimes, using once, few, many, or a class for an expanded clone.

v_call: TRBV7-8
d_call: .
clone_size: .
j_call: TRBJ1-2
cdr3_aa: CASSLSPGGQNYGYTF
cdr3_nt: TGTGCCAGCAGCCTGTCCCCCGGGGGGCAGAACTATGGCTACACCTTC

v_call: TRBV5-1
d_call: .
clone_size: .
j_call: TRBJ1-4
cdr3_aa: CASSLSGGVTNEKLFF
cdr3_nt: TGCGCCAGCAGCTTATCCGGGGGCGTAACTAATGAAAAACTGTTTTTT

v_call: TRBV20-1
d_call: .
clone_size: .
j_call: TRBJ1-1
cdr3_aa: CSARISEAFF
cdr3_nt: TGCAGTGCTAGAATCAGTGAAGCTTTCTTT

v_call: TRBV5-1
d_call: TRBD1
clone_size: .
j_call: TRBJ2-3
cdr3_aa: CASSLDPGGDTQYF
cdr3_nt: TGCGCCAGCAGCTTGGATCCAGGGGGTGACACGCAGTATTTT

v_call: TRBV28
d_call: .
clone_size: few
j_call: TRBJ2-7
cdr3_aa: CASSSTGYTYEQYF
cdr3_nt: TGTGCCAGCAGTTCCACCGGATATACCTACGAGCAGTACTTC

v_call: TRBV21-1
d_call: .
clone_size: .
j_call: TRBJ2-1
cdr3_aa: CASSKVWGSYNEQFF
cdr3_nt: TGTGCCAGCAGCAAAGTTTGGGGCTCCTACAATGAGCAGTTCTTC

v_call: TRBV28
d_call: TRBD1
clone_size: .
j_call: TRBJ2-7
cdr3_aa: CASRSETGTDYEQYF
cdr3_nt: TGTGCCAGCAGGTCTGAAACCGGGACAGACTACGAGCAGTACTTC

v_call: TRBV4-1
d_call: .
clone_size: .
j_call: TRBJ1-2
cdr3_aa: CASSHSRPVGYGYTF
cdr3_nt: TGCGCCAGCAGCCATAGTAGACCCGTTGGGTATGGCTACACCTTC

v_call: TRBV28
d_call: .
clone_size: few
j_call: TRBJ1-2
cdr3_aa: CASQSLGAGKDGYTF
cdr3_nt: TGTGCCAGCCAATCCCTCGGGGCCGGAAAGGATGGCTACACCTTC

v_call: TRBV27
d_call: TRBD2
clone_size: .
j_call: TRBJ2-3
cdr3_aa: CASFSGSPTDTQYF
cdr3_nt: TGTGCCAGCTTTAGCGGGAGCCCCACAGATACGCAGTATTTT

v_call: TRBV10-3
d_call: .
clone_size: .
j_call: TRBJ2-3
cdr3_aa: CATGLGTSTDTQYF
cdr3_nt: TGTGCCACGGGCTTAGGGACAAGCACAGATACGCAGTATTTT

v_call: TRBV6-1
d_call: .
clone_size: .
j_call: TRBJ1-2
cdr3_aa: CASSEDYRDGNYGYTF
cdr3_nt: TGTGCCAGCAGTGAAGATTACAGGGACGGCAACTATGGCTACACCTTC

v_call: TRBV29-1
d_call: .
clone_size: medium-sized
j_call: TRBJ1-2
cdr3_aa: CSVEGLAQAGGYTF
cdr3_nt: TGCAGCGTTGAAGGGCTGGCACAGGCCGGCGGCTACACCTTC

v_call: TRBV27
d_call: TRBD1
clone_size: once
j_call: TRBJ2-1
cdr3_aa: CASSSDRVQQFF
cdr3_nt: TGTGCCAGCAGCAGTGACAGGGTTCAGCAGTTCTTC

v_call: TRBV25-1
d_call: TRBD2
clone_size: .
j_call: TRBJ2-3
cdr3_aa: CASSAVRGRGTDTQYF
cdr3_nt: TGTGCCAGCAGTGCCGTGCGGGGGAGGGGCACAGATACGCAGTATTTT

v_call: TRBV6-1
d_call: TRBD1
clone_size: .
j_call: TRBJ1-5
cdr3_aa: CASSSQGDQPQHF
cdr3_nt: TGTGCCAGCAGTTCACAGGGGGATCAGCCCCAGCATTTT

v_call: TRBV2
d_call: .
clone_size: .
j_call: TRBJ1-3
cdr3_aa: CASTSRGGNTIYF
cdr3_nt: TGTGCCAGCACGTCCAGAGGTGGAAACACCATATATTTT

v_call: TRBV19
d_call: TRBD2
clone_size: .
j_call: TRBJ2-7
cdr3_aa: CASSIEAGVGEQYF
cdr3_nt: TGTGCCAGTAGTATAGAGGCGGGAGTGGGCGAGCAGTACTTC

v_call: TRBV6-5
d_call: TRBD1
clone_size: .
j_call: TRBJ1-4
cdr3_aa: CASGTGGAGSEKLFF
cdr3_nt: TGTGCCAGCGGGACAGGGGGCGCCGGTAGTGAAAAACTGTTTTTT

v_call: TRBV29-1
d_call: .
clone_size: .
j_call: TRBJ1-1
cdr3_aa: CSVESRDGDTEAFF
cdr3_nt: TGCAGCGTTGAGTCTAGGGACGGAGACACTGAAGCTTTCTTT

v_call: TRBV7-3
d_call: TRBD1
clone_size: .
j_call: TRBJ1-1
cdr3_aa: CASSPTTGGSEMNTEAFF
cdr3_nt: TGTGCCAGCAGCCCCACGACAGGGGGCAGCGAGATGAACACTGAAGCTTTCTTT

v_call: TRBV27
d_call: .
clone_size: .
j_call: TRBJ1-4
cdr3_aa: CASSLTRNGGKLFF
cdr3_nt: TGTGCCAGCAGTTTAACACGGAATGGGGGAAAACTGTTTTTT

v_call: TRBV6-4
d_call: TRBD1
clone_size: .
j_call: TRBJ1-2
cdr3_aa: CASTPHRGGLDNYGYTF
cdr3_nt: TGTGCCAGCACCCCACACAGGGGAGGGTTAGATAACTATGGCTACACCTTC

v_call: TRBV4-2
d_call: .
clone_size: .
j_call: TRBJ1-1
cdr3_aa: CASSQAARRNTEAFF
cdr3_nt: TGTGCCAGCAGCCAAGCCGCTCGGAGGAACACTGAAGCTTTCTTT

v_call: TRBV12-2
d_call: .
clone_size: .
j_call: TRBJ2-1
cdr3_aa: CASRLAKFPNSPSGRAFEQFF
cdr3_nt: TGTGCAAGTCGCTTAGCTAAGTTCCCAAATTCTCCTAGCGGGAGGGCCTTTGAGCAGTTCTTC

v_call: TRBV6-5
d_call: .
clone_size: .
j_call: TRBJ2-3
cdr3_aa: CASSYTPAQGIDTQYF
cdr3_nt: TGTGCCAGCAGTTACACCCCAGCGCAGGGGATAGATACGCAGTATTTT

v_call: TRBV6-5
d_call: TRBD2
clone_size: .
j_call: TRBJ2-7
cdr3_aa: CASSYSGEGTYEQYF
cdr3_nt: TGTGCCAGCAGTTACTCGGGGGAGGGGACCTACGAGCAGTACTTC

v_call: TRBV30
d_call: .
clone_size: .
j_call: TRBJ2-1
cdr3_aa: CAWTSRGREKGEQFF
cdr3_nt: TGTGCCTGGACTTCGAGGGGCAGGGAGAAGGGTGAGCAGTTCTTC

v_call: TRBV27
d_call: TRBD1
clone_size: few
j_call: TRBJ1-2
cdr3_aa: CASSRTGGGGYGYTF
cdr3_nt: TGTGCCAGCAGTCGGACAGGGGGCGGTGGCTATGGCTACACCTTC

v_call: TRBV10-2
d_call: TRBD1
clone_size: .
j_call: TRBJ1-4
cdr3_aa: CASSGTGDEKLFF
cdr3_nt: TGCGCCAGCAGTGGGACAGGGGATGAAAAACTGTTTTTT

v_call: TRBV6-5
d_call: .
clone_size: .
j_call: TRBJ1-1
cdr3_aa: CATLIGNTEAFF
cdr3_nt: TGTGCCACCCTAATCGGGAACACTGAAGCTTTCTTT

v_call: TRBV10-3
d_call: .
clone_size: once
j_call: TRBJ1-1
cdr3_aa: CAINDDPNTEAFF
cdr3_nt: TGTGCCATCAACGACGACCCGAACACTGAAGCTTTCTTT

v_call: TRBV18
d_call: .
clone_size: .
j_call: TRBJ2-7
cdr3_aa: CASNGQNFYEQYF
cdr3_nt: TGTGCCAGTAACGGCCAGAACTTCTACGAGCAGTACTTC

v_call: TRBV5-1
d_call: .
clone_size: .
j_call: TRBJ2-1
cdr3_aa: CASSLVDNYNEQFF
cdr3_nt: TGCGCCAGCAGCTTGGTAGACAATTACAATGAGCAGTTCTTC

v_call: TRBV7-2
d_call: .
clone_size: .
j_call: TRBJ2-7
cdr3_aa: CASSNSLRNEQYF
cdr3_nt: TGTGCCAGCAGCAACTCTTTGCGTAACGAGCAGTACTTC

v_call: TRBV7-9
d_call: TRBD1
clone_size: medium-sized
j_call: TRBJ2-7
cdr3_aa: CASSLFRTGQYF
cdr3_nt: TGTGCCAGCAGCTTATTTCGGACAGGGCAGTACTTC